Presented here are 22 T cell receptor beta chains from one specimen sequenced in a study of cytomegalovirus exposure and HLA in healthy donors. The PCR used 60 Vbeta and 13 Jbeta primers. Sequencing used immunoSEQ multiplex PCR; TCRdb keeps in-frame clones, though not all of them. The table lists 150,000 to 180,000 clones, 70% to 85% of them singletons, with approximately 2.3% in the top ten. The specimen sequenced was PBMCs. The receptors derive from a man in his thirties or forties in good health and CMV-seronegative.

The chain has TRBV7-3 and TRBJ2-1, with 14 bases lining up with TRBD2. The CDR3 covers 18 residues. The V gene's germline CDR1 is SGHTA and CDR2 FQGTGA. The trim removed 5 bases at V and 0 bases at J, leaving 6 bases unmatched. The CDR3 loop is CASSPGTSGGPSYNEQFF. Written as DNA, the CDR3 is TGTGCCAGCAGCCCGGGGACTAGCGGGGGCCCCTCCTACAATGAGCAGTTCTTC. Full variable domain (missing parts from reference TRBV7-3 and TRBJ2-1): GAGVSQTPSNKVTEKGKYVELRCDPISGHTALYWYRQSLGQGPEFLIYFQGTGAADDSGLPNDRFFAVRPEGSVSTLKIQRTERGDSAVYLCASSPGTSGGPSYNEQFFGPGTRLTVL.

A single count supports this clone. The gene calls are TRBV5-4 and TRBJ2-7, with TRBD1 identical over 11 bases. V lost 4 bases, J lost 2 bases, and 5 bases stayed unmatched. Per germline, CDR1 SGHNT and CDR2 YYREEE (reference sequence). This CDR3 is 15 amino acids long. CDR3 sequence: CASSIPGQGAYEQYF. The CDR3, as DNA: TGTGCCAGCAGCATCCCGGGACAGGGGGCCTACGAGCAGTACTTC.

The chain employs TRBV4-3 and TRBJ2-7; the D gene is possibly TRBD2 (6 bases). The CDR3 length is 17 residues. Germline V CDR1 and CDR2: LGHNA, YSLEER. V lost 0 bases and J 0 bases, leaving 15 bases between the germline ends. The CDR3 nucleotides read TGCGCCAGCAGCCAAGATTTGAGCGGGTTTAGCTCCTACGAGCAGTACTTC. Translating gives CASSQDLSGFSSYEQYF.

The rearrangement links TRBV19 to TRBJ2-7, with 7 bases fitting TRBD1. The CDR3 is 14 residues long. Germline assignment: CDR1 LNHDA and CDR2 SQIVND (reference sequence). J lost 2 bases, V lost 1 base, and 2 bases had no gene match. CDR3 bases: TGTGCCAGTAGTATAGGGACAGGACCCTACGAGCAGTACTTC. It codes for CASSIGTGPYEQYF.

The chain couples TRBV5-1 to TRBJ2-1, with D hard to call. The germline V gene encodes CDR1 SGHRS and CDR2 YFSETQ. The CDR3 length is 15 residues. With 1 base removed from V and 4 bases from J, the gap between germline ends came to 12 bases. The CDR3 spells CASSLRIDSYNEQFF. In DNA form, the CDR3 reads TGCGCCAGCAGCTTGAGAATCGACTCATACAATGAGCAGTTCTTC.

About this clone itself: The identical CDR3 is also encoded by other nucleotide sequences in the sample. The DNA of the CDR3 is TGTGCCAGCAGCCCGGGACAGGCCTCCTACGAGCAGTACTTC. Translating it yields CASSPGQASYEQYF. The chain recombines TRBV7-2 with TRBJ2-7, with 8 bases identical to TRBD1. The germline V gene encodes CDR1 SGHTA and CDR2 FQGNSA. V dropped 5 bases and J dropped 0; count of bases not matched to a gene: 3. CDR3 length equals 14 residues.

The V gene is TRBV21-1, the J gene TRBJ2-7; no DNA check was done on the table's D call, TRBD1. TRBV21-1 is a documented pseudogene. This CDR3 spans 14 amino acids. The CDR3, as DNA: TGTGCCAGCAGCAGACGGGACAACTCCTACGAGCAGTACTTC. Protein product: CASSRRDNSYEQYF.

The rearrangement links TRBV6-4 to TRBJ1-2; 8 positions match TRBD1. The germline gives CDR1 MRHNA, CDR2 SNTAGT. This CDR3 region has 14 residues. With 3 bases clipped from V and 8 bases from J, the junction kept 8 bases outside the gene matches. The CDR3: CASSELMGTGGYTF. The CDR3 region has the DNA TGTGCCAGCAGTGAATTGATGGGGACAGGAGGCTACACCTTC.

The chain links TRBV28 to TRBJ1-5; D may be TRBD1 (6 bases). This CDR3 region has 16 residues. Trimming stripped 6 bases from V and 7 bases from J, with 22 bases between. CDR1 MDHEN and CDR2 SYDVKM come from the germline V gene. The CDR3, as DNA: TGTGCCAGCAGATCTATCGCCGGGGGGGCAGGGCAGCCCCAGCATTTT. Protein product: CASRSIAGGAGQPQHF.

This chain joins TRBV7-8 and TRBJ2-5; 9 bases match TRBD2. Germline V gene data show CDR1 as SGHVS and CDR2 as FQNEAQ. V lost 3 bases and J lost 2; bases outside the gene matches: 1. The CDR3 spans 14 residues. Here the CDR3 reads CASSLGLAQETQYF. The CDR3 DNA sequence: TGTGCCAGCAGCTTGGGACTAGCACAAGAGACCCAGTACTTC.

CDR3 nucleotides: TGTGCCAGCACCCAGGGAGGCTCGGGCGGCCTCTATGGCTACACCTTC. Protein sequence: CASTQGGSGGLYGYTF. The J gene is TRBJ1-2, the V gene TRBV5-8; the D gene is possibly TRBD1 (5 bases). The CDR3 length is 16 residues. Germline CDR1 SGHTS, CDR2 YDEGEE. V was shortened by 6 bases and J by 4 bases, with 22 bases between the two germline ends.

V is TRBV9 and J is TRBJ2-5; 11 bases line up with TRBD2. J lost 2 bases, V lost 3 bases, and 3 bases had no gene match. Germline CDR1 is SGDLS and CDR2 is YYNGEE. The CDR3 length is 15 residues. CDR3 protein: CASSGGLAAQETQYF. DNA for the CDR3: TGTGCCAGCAGCGGGGGACTAGCGGCTCAAGAGACCCAGTACTTC.

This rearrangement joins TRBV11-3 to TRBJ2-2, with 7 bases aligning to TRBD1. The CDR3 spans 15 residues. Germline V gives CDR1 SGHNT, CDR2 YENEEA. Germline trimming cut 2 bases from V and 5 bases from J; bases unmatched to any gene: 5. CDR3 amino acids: CASSLRGPETGELFF. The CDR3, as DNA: TGTGCCAGCAGCTTAAGGGGGCCGGAGACCGGGGAGCTGTTTTTT.

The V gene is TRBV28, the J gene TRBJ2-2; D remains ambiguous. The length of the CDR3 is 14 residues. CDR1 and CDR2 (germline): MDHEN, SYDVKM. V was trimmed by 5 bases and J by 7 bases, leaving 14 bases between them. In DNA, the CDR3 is TGTGCCAGCAGTCCCCAACATAAATTCGGGGAGCTGTTTTTT. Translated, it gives CASSPQHKFGELFF.

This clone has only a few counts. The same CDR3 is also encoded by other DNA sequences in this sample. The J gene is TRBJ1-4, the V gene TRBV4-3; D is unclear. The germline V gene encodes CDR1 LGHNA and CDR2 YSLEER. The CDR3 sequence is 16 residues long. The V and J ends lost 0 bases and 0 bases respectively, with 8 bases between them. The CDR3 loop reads CASSQDLGATNEKLFF. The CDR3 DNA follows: TGCGCCAGCAGCCAAGATCTCGGAGCAACTAATGAAAAACTGTTTTTT.

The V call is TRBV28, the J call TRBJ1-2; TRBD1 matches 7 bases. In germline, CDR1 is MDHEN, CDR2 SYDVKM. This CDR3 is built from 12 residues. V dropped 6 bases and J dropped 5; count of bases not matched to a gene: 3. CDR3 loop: CASRSGGYGYTF. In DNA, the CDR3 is TGTGCCAGCAGGTCAGGGGGGTATGGCTACACCTTC.

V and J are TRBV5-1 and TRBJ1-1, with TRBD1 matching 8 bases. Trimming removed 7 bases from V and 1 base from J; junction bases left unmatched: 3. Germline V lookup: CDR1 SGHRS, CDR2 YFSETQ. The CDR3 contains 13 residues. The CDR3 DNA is TGCGCCAGCCGACAGGGGTGGAACACTGAAGCTTTCTTT. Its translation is CASRQGWNTEAFF.

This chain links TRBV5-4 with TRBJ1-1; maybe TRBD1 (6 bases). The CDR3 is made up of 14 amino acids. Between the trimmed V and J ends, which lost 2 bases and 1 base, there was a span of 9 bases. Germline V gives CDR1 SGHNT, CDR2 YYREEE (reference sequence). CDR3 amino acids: CASSLNRANTEAFF. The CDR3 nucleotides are TGTGCCAGCAGCTTAAACAGGGCGAACACTGAAGCTTTCTTT.

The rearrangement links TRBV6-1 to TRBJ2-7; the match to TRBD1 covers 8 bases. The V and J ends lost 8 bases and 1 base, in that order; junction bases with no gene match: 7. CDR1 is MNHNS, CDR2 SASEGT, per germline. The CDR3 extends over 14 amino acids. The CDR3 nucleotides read TGTGCCAGCGCCGCGGACAGGGATTCCTACGAGCAGTACTTC. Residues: CASAADRDSYEQYF.

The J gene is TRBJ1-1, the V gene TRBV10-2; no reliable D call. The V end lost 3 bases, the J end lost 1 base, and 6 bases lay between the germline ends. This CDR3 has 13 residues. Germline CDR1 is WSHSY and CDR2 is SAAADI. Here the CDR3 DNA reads TGCGCCAGCAGTGACGGGTCGAACACTGAAGCTTTCTTT. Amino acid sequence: CASSDGSNTEAFF.

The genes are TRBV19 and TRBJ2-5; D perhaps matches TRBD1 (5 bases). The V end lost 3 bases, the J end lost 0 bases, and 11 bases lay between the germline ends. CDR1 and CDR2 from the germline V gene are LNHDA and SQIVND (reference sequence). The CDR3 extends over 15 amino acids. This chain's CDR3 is CASSMTAVNQETQYF. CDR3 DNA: TGTGCCAGTAGTATGACAGCTGTAAACCAAGAGACCCAGTACTTC.

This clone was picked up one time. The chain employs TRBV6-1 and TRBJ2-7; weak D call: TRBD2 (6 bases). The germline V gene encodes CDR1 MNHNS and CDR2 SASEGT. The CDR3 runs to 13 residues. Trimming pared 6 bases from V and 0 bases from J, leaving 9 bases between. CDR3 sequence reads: CASRGTDSYEQYF. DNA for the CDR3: TGTGCCAGCAGAGGGACTGACTCCTACGAGCAGTACTTC.